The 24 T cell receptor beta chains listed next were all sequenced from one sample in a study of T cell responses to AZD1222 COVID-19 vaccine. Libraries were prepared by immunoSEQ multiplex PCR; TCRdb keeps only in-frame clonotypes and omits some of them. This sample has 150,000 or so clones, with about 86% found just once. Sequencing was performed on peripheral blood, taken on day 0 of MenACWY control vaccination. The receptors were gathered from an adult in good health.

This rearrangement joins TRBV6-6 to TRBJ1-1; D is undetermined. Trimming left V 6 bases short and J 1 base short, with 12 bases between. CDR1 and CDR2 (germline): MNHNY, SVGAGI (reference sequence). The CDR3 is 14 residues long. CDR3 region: CASRRPGENTEAFF. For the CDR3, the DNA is TGTGCCAGCAGGCGACCTGGAGAGAACACTGAAGCTTTCTTT.

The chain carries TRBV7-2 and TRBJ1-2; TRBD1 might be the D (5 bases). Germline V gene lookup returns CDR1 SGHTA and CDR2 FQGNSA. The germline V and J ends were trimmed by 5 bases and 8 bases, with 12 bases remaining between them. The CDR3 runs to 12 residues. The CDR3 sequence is CASSRDSSGYTF. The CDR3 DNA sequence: TGTGCCAGCAGCAGGGACTCGTCAGGCTACACCTTC.

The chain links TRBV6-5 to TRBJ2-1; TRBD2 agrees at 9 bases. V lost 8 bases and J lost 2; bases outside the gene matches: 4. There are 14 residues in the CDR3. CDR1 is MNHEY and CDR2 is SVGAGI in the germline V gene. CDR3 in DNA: TGTGCCAGCTCAGAGCGGGGGGCCTACAATGAGCAGTTCTTC. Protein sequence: CASSERGAYNEQFF.

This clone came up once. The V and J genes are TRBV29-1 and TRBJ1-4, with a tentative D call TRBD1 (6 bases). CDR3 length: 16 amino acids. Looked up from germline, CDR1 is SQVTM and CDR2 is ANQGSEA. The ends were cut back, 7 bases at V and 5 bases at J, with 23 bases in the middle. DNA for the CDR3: TGCAGCGCCCTCGGACAGAGCCTGGATTACAATGAAAAACTGTTTTTT. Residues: CSALGQSLDYNEKLFF.

CDR3 DNA sequence: TGTGCCATCAGTGGCGAGGAATTGGGTTACTCTGGGGCCAACGTCCTGACTTTC. Its translation is CAISGEELGYSGANVLTF. J is TRBJ2-6 and V is TRBV10-3, with D uncertain. The CDR3 runs to 18 residues. Germline V gene data show CDR1 as ENHRY and CDR2 as SYGVKD. The ends were cut back, 4 bases at V and 0 bases at J, with 16 bases in the middle.

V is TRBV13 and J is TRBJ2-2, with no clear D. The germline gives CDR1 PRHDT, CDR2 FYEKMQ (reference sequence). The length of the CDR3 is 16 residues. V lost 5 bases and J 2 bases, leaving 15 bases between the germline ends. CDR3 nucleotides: TGTGCCAGCAGCCCGAGAAGGACGCTAAACACCGGGGAGCTGTTTTTT. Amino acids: CASSPRRTLNTGELFF.

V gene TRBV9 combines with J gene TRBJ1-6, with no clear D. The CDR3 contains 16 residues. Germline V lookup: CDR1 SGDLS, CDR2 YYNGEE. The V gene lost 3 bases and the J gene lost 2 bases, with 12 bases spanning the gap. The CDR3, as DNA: TGTGCCAGCAGCGCAAGTAGCGCTACCTATAATTCACCCCTCCACTTT. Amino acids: CASSASSATYNSPLHF.

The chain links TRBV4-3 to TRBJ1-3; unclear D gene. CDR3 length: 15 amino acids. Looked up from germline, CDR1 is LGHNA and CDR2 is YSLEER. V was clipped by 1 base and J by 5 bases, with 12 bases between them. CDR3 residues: CASSQVSGDRNTIYF. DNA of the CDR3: TGCGCCAGCAGCCAAGTGTCCGGGGATCGAAACACCATATATTTT.

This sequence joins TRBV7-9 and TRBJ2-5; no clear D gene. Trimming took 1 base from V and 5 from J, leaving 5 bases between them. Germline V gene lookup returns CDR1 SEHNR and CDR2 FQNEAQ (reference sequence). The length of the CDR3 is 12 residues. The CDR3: CASSLVRETQYF. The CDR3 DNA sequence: TGTGCCAGCAGCTTAGTTAGGGAGACCCAGTACTTC. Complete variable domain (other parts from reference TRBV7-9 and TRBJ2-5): DTGVSQNPRHKITKRGQNVTFRCDPISEHNRLYWYRQTLGQGPEFLTYFQNEAQLEKSRLLSDRFSAERPKGSFSTLEIQRTEQGDSAMYLCASSLVRETQYFGPGTRLLVL.

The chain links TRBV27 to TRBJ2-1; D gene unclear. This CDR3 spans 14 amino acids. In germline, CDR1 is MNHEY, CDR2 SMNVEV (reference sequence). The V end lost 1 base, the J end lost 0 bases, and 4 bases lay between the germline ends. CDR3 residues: CASSLYSSYNEQFF. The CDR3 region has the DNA TGTGCCAGCAGTTTATACAGCTCCTACAATGAGCAGTTCTTC.

The CDR3 coding sequence is TGTGCCAGCAGCCCCCGTGGTAGCGTAGGCACTGAAGCTTTCTTT. Protein product: CASSPRGSVGTEAFF. This chain uses TRBV14 with TRBJ1-1; D is ambiguous. V gave up 4 bases and J gave up 4 bases, with 16 bases separating them. The CDR3 has 15 amino acids. Germline CDR1 reads SGHDN; CDR2 reads FVKESK. Full variable domain (missing parts from reference TRBV14 and TRBJ1-1): EAGVTQFPSHSVIEKGQTVTLRCDPISGHDNLYWYRRVMGKEIKFLLHFVKESKQDESGMPNNRFLAERTGGTYSTLKVQPAELEDSGVYFCASSPRGSVGTEAFFGQGTRLTVV.

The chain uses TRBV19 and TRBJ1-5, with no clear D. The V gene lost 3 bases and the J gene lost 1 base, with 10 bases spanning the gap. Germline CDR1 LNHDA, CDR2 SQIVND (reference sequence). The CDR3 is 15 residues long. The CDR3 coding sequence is TGTGCCAGTAGTATTCGAGGTACAAGCAATCAGCCCCAGCATTTT. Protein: CASSIRGTSNQPQHF.

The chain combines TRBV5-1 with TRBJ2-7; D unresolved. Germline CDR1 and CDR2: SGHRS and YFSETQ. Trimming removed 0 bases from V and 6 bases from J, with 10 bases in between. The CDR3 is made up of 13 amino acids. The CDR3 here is CASSLEPSGEQYF. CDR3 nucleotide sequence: TGCGCCAGCAGCTTGGAGCCGTCGGGCGAGCAGTACTTC.

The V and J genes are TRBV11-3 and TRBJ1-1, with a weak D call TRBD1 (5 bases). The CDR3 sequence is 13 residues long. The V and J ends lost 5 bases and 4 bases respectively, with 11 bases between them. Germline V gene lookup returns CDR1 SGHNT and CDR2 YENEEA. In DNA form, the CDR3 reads TGTGCCAGCAGCCTAACAGGTGTCACTGAAGCTTTCTTT. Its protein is CASSLTGVTEAFF.

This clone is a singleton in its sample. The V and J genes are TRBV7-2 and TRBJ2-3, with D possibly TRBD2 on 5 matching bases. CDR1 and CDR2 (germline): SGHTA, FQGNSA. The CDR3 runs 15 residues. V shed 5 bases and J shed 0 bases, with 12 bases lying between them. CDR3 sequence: CASSPTSYSTDTQYF. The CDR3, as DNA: TGTGCCAGCAGCCCTACTAGTTATAGCACAGATACGCAGTATTTT.

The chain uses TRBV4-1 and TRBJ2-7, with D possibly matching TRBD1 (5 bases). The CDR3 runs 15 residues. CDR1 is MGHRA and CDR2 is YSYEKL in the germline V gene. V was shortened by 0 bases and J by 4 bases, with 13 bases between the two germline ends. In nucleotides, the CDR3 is TGCGCCAGCAGCCAAGAGTCTCCAGACAGTTACGAGCAGTACGTC. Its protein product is CASSQESPDSYEQYV.

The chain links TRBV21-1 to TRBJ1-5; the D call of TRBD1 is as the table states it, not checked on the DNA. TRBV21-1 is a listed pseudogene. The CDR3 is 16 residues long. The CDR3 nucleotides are TGTGCCAGCCATAGAGGGGGCTGGGATAGCAATCAGCCCCAGCATTTT. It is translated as CASHRGGWDSNQPQHF.

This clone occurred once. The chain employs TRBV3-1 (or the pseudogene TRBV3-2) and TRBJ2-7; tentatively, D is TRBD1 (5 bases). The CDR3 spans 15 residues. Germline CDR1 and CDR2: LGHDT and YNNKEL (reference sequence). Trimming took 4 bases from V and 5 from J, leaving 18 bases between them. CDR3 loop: CASSPWQGSVDEQYF. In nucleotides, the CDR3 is TGTGCCAGCAGCCCCTGGCAGGGTTCGGTCGACGAGCAGTACTTC.

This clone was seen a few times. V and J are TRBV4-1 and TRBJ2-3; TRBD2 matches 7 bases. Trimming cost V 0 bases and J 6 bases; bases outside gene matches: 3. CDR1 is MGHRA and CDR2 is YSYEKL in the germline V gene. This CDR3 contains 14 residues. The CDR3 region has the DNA TGCGCCAGCAGCCAAGAGGGGGGGAGGGATACGCAGTATTTT. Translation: CASSQEGGRDTQYF.

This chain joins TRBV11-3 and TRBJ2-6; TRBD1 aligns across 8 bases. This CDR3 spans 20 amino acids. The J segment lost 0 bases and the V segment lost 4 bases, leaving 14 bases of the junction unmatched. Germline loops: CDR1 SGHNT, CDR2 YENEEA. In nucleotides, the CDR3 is TGTGCCAGCAGCTCATCGTACTGGGACAGGCCAGCCTCTGGGGCCAACGTCCTGACTTTC. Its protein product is CASSSSYWDRPASGANVLTF. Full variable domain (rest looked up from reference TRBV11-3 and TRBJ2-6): EAGVVQSPRYKIIEKKQPVAFWCNPISGHNTLYWYLQNLGQGPELLIRYENEEAVDDSQLPKDRFSAERLKGVDSTLKIQPAELGDSAVYLCASSSSYWDRPASGANVLTFGAGSRLTVL.

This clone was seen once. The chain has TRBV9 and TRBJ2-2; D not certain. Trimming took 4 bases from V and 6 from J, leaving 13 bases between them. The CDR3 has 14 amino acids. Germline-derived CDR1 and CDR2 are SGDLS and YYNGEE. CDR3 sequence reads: CASSSRSRSGELFF. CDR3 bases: TGTGCCAGCAGCTCCCGGTCCCGGTCCGGGGAGCTGTTTTTT.

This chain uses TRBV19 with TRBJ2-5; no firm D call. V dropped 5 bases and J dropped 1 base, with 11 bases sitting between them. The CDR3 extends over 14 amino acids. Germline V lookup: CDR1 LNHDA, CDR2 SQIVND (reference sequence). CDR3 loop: CASSPLSVQETQYF. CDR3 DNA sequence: TGTGCCAGTAGTCCTTTGTCTGTCCAAGAGACCCAGTACTTC.

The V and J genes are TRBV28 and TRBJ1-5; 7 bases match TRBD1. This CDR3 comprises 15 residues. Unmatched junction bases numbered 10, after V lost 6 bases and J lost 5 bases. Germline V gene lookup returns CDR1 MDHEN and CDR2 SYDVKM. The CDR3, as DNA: TGTGCCAGCAGCCCACGACAGGGTATCGATCAGCCCCAGCATTTT. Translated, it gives CASSPRQGIDQPQHF.

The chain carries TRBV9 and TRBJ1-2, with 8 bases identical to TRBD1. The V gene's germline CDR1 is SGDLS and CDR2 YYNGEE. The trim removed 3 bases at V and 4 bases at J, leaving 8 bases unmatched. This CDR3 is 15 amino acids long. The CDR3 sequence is CASSAATGDPYGYTF. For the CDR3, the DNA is TGTGCCAGCAGCGCTGCGACAGGGGACCCCTATGGCTACACCTTC.